The next 17 T cell receptor beta chains were all read from a single sample in a study of blood T cell repertoires in COVID-19. Data came from immunoSEQ multiplex PCR; TCRdb stores just in-frame clones and leaves some out. This sample has 100,000 or so clones, with roughly nine tenths found just once. The sample comprised peripheral blood. The receptors derive from a man aged 50-59 years with active COVID-19.

The chain is built from TRBV2 and TRBJ2-3; D is undetermined. This CDR3 is 14 amino acids long. V dropped 7 bases and J dropped 0 bases, with 11 bases sitting between them. Germline V lookup: CDR1 SNHLY, CDR2 FYNNEI. This CDR3 reads CASNPVFSTDTQYF. Written as DNA, the CDR3 is TGTGCCAGCAACCCGGTCTTTAGCACAGATACGCAGTATTTT. The variable domain in full, completed from reference TRBV2 and TRBJ2-3, reads EPEVTQTPSHQVTQMGQEVILRCVPISNHLYFYWYRQILGQKVEFLVSFYNNEISEKSEIFDDQFSVERPDGSNFTLKIRSTKLEDSAMYFCASNPVFSTDTQYFGPGTRLTVL.

This clone has just one count. V is TRBV29-1 and J is TRBJ1-1; D gene uncertain. Per germline, CDR1 SQVTM and CDR2 ANQGSEA. Trimming took off 8 bases at V and 4 bases at J, with 17 bases between the two ends. The CDR3 is made up of 13 amino acids. In DNA form, the CDR3 reads TGCAGCATAAGAAAGGGAGGCACCACTGAAGCTTTCTTT. Encoded protein: CSIRKGGTTEAFF.

The rearrangement links TRBV19 to TRBJ1-1, with 7 bases aligning to TRBD1. The V and J ends lost 3 bases and 0 bases, in that order; junction bases with no gene match: 1. The CDR3 consists of 14 residues. Germline lookup yields CDR1 LNHDA and CDR2 SQIVND (reference sequence). CDR3 sequence reads: CASSMGQLNTEAFF. The CDR3 DNA is TGTGCCAGTAGTATGGGACAGCTGAACACTGAAGCTTTCTTT.

This chain connects TRBV19 to TRBJ1-4, with 8 bases aligning to TRBD1. Trimming removed 6 bases from V and 3 bases from J; junction bases left unmatched: 3. Looked up from germline, CDR1 is LNHDA and CDR2 is SQIVND (reference sequence). The CDR3 contains 14 residues. This CDR3 is CASSPTGANEKLFF. The DNA for the CDR3 is TGTGCCAGTAGCCCGACAGGGGCTAATGAAAAACTGTTTTTT.

This clone was picked up one time. CDR3 sequence reads: CASSLVAGSVTEAFF. CDR3 DNA sequence: TGCGCCAGCAGCTTGGTGGCAGGGTCAGTCACTGAAGCTTTCTTT. The chain links TRBV5-1 to TRBJ1-1; D possibly corresponds to TRBD1 (5 bases). This CDR3 is built from 15 residues. CDR1 and CDR2 from the germline V gene are SGHRS and YFSETQ. V lost 0 bases and J lost 4, with 13 bases in between.

The gene calls are TRBV9 and TRBJ2-5, with TRBD1 matching 8 bases. The CDR3 covers 15 residues. V was pared by 2 bases and J by 4 bases, with 7 bases of the junction left unmatched. Germline assignment: CDR1 SGDLS and CDR2 YYNGEE. For the CDR3, the DNA is TGTGCCAGCAGCGTTTCGACAGGGGCGGGAGAGACCCAGTACTTC. Protein product: CASSVSTGAGETQYF.

The V and J genes are TRBV2 and TRBJ2-1, with 9 nucleotides matching TRBD1. This CDR3 spans 14 amino acids. The ends lost 7 bases at V and 7 bases at J; junction bases unmatched: 8. The germline V gene has CDR1 SNHLY and CDR2 FYNNEI. CDR3 protein: CASKGQGVRNEQFF. The CDR3 nucleotides are TGTGCCAGCAAGGGACAGGGAGTTAGGAATGAGCAGTTCTTC.

The chain joins TRBV2 to TRBJ2-5, with D perhaps matching TRBD2 (5 bases). CDR3 length: 16 amino acids. Trimming stripped 6 bases from V and 2 bases from J, with 19 bases between. Germline values: CDR1 SNHLY, CDR2 FYNNEI. CDR3 in DNA: TGTGCCAGCAGCGGGATTAGACTCCTAGGGCAAGAGACCCAGTACTTC. The encoded protein is CASSGIRLLGQETQYF.

As DNA, the CDR3 is TGCGCCAGCAGCTCGGTGGGCGGGGGACTCCTCCAAGAGACCCAGTACTTC. Its translation is CASSSVGGGLLQETQYF. The chain combines TRBV5-1 with TRBJ2-5; TRBD2 agrees at 7 bases. Losses at the gene ends were 3 bases for V and 1 base for J; bases not matched to a gene: 12. The CDR3 spans 17 residues. CDR1 and CDR2 from the germline V gene are SGHRS and YFSETQ. Using reference TRBV5-1 and TRBJ2-5 for the parts outside the CDR3, the full variable domain is KAGVTQTPRYLIKTRGQQVTLSCSPISGHRSVSWYQQTPGQGLQFLFEYFSETQRNKGNFPGRFSGRQFSNSRSEMNVSTLELGDSALYLCASSSVGGGLLQETQYFGPGTRLLVL.

This clone was seen only a few times. A read error may account for a junction end that differs from germline. This chain joins TRBV6-5 and TRBJ2-4; TRBD2 matches 11 bases. Germline CDR1 reads MNHEY; CDR2 reads SVGAGI. The CDR3 loop spans 12 amino acids. CDR3 DNA sequence: TGTGCCAGCAGTTCAGGACTAGCGGGTAGTCACTTC. It yields the protein CASSSGLAGSHF.

The rearrangement uses TRBV3-1 (or the pseudogene TRBV3-2) and TRBJ1-4; D may be TRBD1 (5 bases). Trimming took 0 bases from V and 10 from J, leaving 12 bases between them. Germline CDR1 reads LGHDT; CDR2 reads YNNKEL (reference sequence). This CDR3 spans 14 amino acids. This CDR3 reads CASSQDHARGKLFF. The CDR3, as DNA: TGTGCCAGCAGCCAAGATCACGCAAGGGGAAAACTGTTTTTT.

As regards this clone: Within the sample, other DNA sequences also encode this same CDR3. The genes are TRBV7-7 and TRBJ2-5, with TRBD2 matching 14 bases. V shed 5 bases, J shed 4 bases, and the junction held 6 bases outside the gene matches. This CDR3 comprises 16 residues. Germline V CDR1 and CDR2: SSHAT, FNYEAQ (reference sequence). The CDR3 nucleotides are TGTGCCAGCAGCCGTGGACTAGCGGGGGGCGGAGAGACCCAGTACTTC. It codes for CASSRGLAGGGETQYF.

The chain employs TRBV19 and TRBJ2-5, with 11 bases that match TRBD1. The CDR3 spans 16 residues. The V segment lost 5 bases and the J segment 1 base; nucleotides outside the gene matches: 6. The germline gives CDR1 LNHDA, CDR2 SQIVND (reference sequence). The CDR3 protein is CASSLGQGAIQETQYF. CDR3 in DNA: TGTGCCAGTAGTTTAGGACAGGGGGCCATCCAAGAGACCCAGTACTTC.

This clone occurred once. This chain uses TRBV3-1 (or the pseudogene TRBV3-2) with TRBJ1-2, with 7 bases aligning to TRBD1. CDR1 is LGHDT, CDR2 YNNKEL, per germline (reference sequence). Trimming removed 3 bases from V and 2 bases from J; junction bases left unmatched: 12. The CDR3 sequence is 17 residues long. The chain's CDR3 is CASSQHLGQPLNYGYTF. The CDR3 DNA sequence: TGTGCCAGCAGCCAGCACCTGGGACAGCCACTCAACTATGGCTACACCTTC.

The V call is TRBV2, the J call TRBJ1-2, with D tentatively TRBD1 (6 bases). The CDR3 has 12 amino acids. Per germline, CDR1 SNHLY and CDR2 FYNNEI. Trimming shortened V by 10 bases and J by 3 bases, and 12 bases separated the two germline ends. The CDR3 DNA reads as TGTGCCACTACAGGGAACCACTATGGCTACACCTTC. Translated: CATTGNHYGYTF.

The chain is built from TRBV12-3 or TRBV12-4 and TRBJ1-2; D is unclear. The V and J ends lost 0 bases and 2 bases respectively, with 4 bases between them. The CDR3 is made up of 13 amino acids. CDR3: CASSLAGNYGYTF. The CDR3 DNA follows: TGTGCCAGCAGTTTAGCCGGGAACTATGGCTACACCTTC.

The rearrangement joins TRBV19 to TRBJ2-1; no reliable D call. The germline V gene has CDR1 LNHDA and CDR2 SQIVND (reference sequence). CDR3 length: 16 residues. The germline V and J ends were trimmed by 3 bases and 0 bases, with 12 bases remaining between them. The CDR3 is CASSIYADSSYNEQFF. DNA for the CDR3: TGTGCCAGTAGTATTTATGCGGATAGCTCCTACAATGAGCAGTTCTTC.